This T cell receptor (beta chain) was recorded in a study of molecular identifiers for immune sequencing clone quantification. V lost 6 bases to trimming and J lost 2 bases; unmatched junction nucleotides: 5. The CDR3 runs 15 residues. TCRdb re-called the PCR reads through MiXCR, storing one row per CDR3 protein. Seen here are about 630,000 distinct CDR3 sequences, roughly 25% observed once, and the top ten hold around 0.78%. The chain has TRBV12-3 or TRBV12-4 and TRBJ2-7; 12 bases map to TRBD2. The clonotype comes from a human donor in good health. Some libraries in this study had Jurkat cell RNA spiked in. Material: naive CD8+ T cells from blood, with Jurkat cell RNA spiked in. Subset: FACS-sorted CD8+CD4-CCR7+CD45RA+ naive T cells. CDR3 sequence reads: CASSVRLAGAYEQYF. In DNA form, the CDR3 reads TGTGCCAGCAGCGTCAGACTAGCGGGAGCCTACGAGCAGTACTTC.